This passage covers 31 T cell receptor beta chains from one sample sequenced in a study of cytomegalovirus exposure and HLA in healthy donors. 60 Vbeta and 13 Jbeta primers were used in PCR. The repertoire was sequenced with immunoSEQ multiplex PCR; TCRdb's copy has only in-frame clones and lacks some. The sample gives about 250,000 clones, about four fifths of which show up once; about 0.28% is in the top ten. Sequences were obtained from PBMCs. The receptors here all came from a girl aged 2 to 10 in good health and CMV-seronegative.

The rearrangement joins TRBV27 to TRBJ2-7, with 7 bases aligning to TRBD1. Germline CDR1 reads MNHEY; CDR2 reads SMNVEV (reference sequence). The CDR3 has 14 amino acids. Trimming cost V 2 bases and J 3 bases; bases outside gene matches: 4. The CDR3 protein is CASSLGAGGYEQYF. DNA for the CDR3: TGTGCCAGCAGTTTAGGGGCAGGGGGCTACGAGCAGTACTTC.

This clone occurred a few times. This sequence joins TRBV19 and TRBJ1-1, with a tentative D call TRBD1 (6 bases). The CDR3 consists of 16 residues. Trimming cost V 2 bases and J 0 bases, with 13 bases left between them. CDR1 and CDR2 from the germline V gene are LNHDA and SQIVND (reference sequence). The CDR3 sequence: CASSIKGEYMNTEAFF. As DNA, the CDR3 is TGTGCCAGTAGTATAAAGGGGGAGTACATGAACACTGAAGCTTTCTTT.

The rearrangement links TRBV12-5 to TRBJ2-5; 8 positions agree with TRBD2. J was trimmed by 2 bases and V by 3 bases; bases with no gene match: 8. Germline CDR1 LGHNT, CDR2 FRNRAP. This CDR3 contains 16 residues. CDR3 nucleotide sequence: TGTGCTAGTGGTTTTGGACTAGCTGAACTTCAAGAGACCCAGTACTTC. Translated, it gives CASGFGLAELQETQYF.

There are a few counts of this clone. The V and J genes are TRBV2 and TRBJ1-1; D is unresolved. CDR3 length equals 10 residues. The germline V gene has CDR1 SNHLY and CDR2 FYNNEI. Trimming took off 8 bases at V and 8 bases at J, with 9 bases between the two ends. CDR3 loop: CASRGQEAFF. CDR3 coding DNA: TGTGCCAGCCGGGGTCAGGAAGCTTTCTTT.

The genes are TRBV6-6 and TRBJ2-5; D possibly corresponds to TRBD1 (6 bases). Germline lookup yields CDR1 MNHNY and CDR2 SVGAGI (reference sequence). There are 15 residues in the CDR3. V was pared by 2 bases and J by 1 base, with 11 bases between. CDR3 coding DNA: TGTGCCAGCAGTTACGCTAGGGGGACCCAAGAGACCCAGTACTTC. Translated: CASSYARGTQETQYF.

This clone was observed a handful of times. This rearrangement joins TRBV6-5 to TRBJ2-1; D remains ambiguous. Trimming left V 5 bases short and J 9 bases short, with 11 bases between. The CDR3 is 12 residues long. Germline V gene sequence: CDR1 MNHEY, CDR2 SVGAGI. The CDR3 protein is CASSRPGGEQFF. The CDR3 nucleotides read TGTGCCAGCAGTCGGCCGGGTGGTGAGCAGTTCTTC.

V gene TRBV7-9 combines with J gene TRBJ2-2, with D perhaps matching TRBD2 (6 bases). CDR1 is SEHNR, CDR2 FQNEAQ, per germline (reference sequence). Trimming stripped 3 bases from V and 3 bases from J, with 11 bases between. The CDR3 has 15 residues. The CDR3 region is CASSFRREHTGELFF. The CDR3, as DNA: TGTGCCAGCAGCTTCCGCCGGGAGCACACCGGGGAGCTGTTTTTT.

The rearrangement links TRBV18 to TRBJ1-1; 7 nucleotides line up with TRBD1. Losses at the gene ends were 8 bases for V and 0 bases for J; bases not matched to a gene: 3. Germline V gene lookup returns CDR1 KGHSH and CDR2 LQKENI. The CDR3 totals 13 residues. In DNA form, the CDR3 reads TGTGCCAGCCTACAGGGGATGAACACTGAAGCTTTCTTT. Translation: CASLQGMNTEAFF.

The gene calls are TRBV5-1 and TRBJ2-2, with TRBD2 matching over 15 bases. J was trimmed by 4 bases and V by 3 bases; bases with no gene match: 1. This CDR3 region has 16 residues. Germline loops: CDR1 SGHRS, CDR2 YFSETQ. In DNA form, the CDR3 reads TGCGCCAGCAGCTGGGGACTAGCGGGAGGCACCGGGGAGCTGTTTTTT. This sequence encodes CASSWGLAGGTGELFF.

V is TRBV28 and J is TRBJ1-2; D unresolved. The CDR3 has 13 amino acids. The V end lost 6 bases, the J end lost 5 bases, and 13 bases lay between the germline ends. Germline CDR1 reads MDHEN; CDR2 reads SYDVKM. As DNA, the CDR3 is TGTGCCAGCAGCCGGCGGAGTACGTATGGCTACACCTTC. Its protein is CASSRRSTYGYTF.

J is TRBJ2-7 and V is TRBV5-1; tentative D call: TRBD1 (6 bases). CDR1 is SGHRS and CDR2 is YFSETQ in the germline V gene. V lost 4 bases to trimming and J lost 2 bases, with 22 bases between them. This CDR3 region has 17 residues. CDR3 nucleotide sequence: TGCGCCAGCAGCAGACCTAACAGGGACGCAAGCCCCTACGAGCAGTACTTC. Residues: CASSRPNRDASPYEQYF.

The count of this clone is one. The CDR3 DNA sequence: TGTGCCAGCAGTTTCTCGGGGACAGGGGATAGGCAGTACTTC. It is translated as CASSFSGTGDRQYF. The chain carries TRBV28 and TRBJ2-7; 10 positions agree with TRBD1. The CDR3 totals 14 residues. V lost 3 bases to trimming and J lost 9 bases; unmatched junction nucleotides: 8. Germline V gene data show CDR1 as MDHEN and CDR2 as SYDVKM.

The CDR3 DNA follows: TGTGCCAGTAGTATCGGGACGGGGACTAACAATGAGCAGTTCTTC. Its translation is CASSIGTGTNNEQFF. V is TRBV19 and J is TRBJ2-1; 7 bases agree with TRBD2. Per germline, CDR1 LNHDA and CDR2 SQIVND (reference sequence). The CDR3 contains 15 residues. V shed 3 bases and J 5 bases; nucleotides not matched to a gene: 7. Drawing the rest from reference TRBV19 and TRBJ2-1, the complete variable domain is DGGITQSPKYLFRKEGQNVTLSCEQNLNHDAMYWYRQDPGQGLRLIYYSQIVNDFQKGDIAEGYSVSREKKESFPLTVTSAQKNPTAFYLCASSIGTGTNNEQFFGPGTRLTVL.

The chain joins TRBV27 to TRBJ2-7; 7 nucleotides agree with TRBD1. The CDR3 has 15 residues. The germline CDR1 and CDR2 sequences are MNHEY and SMNVEV (reference sequence). V was clipped by 5 bases and J by 3 bases; unmatched bases: 10. The CDR3 spells CASSAPGTALYEQYF. The CDR3 nucleotides read TGTGCCAGCAGTGCCCCCGGGACAGCACTCTACGAGCAGTACTTC.

The chain joins TRBV9 to TRBJ2-5; perhaps TRBD1 as D (8 bases). Germline loops: CDR1 SGDLS, CDR2 YYNGEE. Deletions cut 10 bases from V and 5 bases from J, with 21 bases between. This CDR3 comprises 14 residues. The CDR3 nucleotides read TGTGCCTCATCTAAACAGGGGGGGCTGGAGACCCAGTACTTC. It yields the protein CASSKQGGLETQYF.

There are a few counts of this clone. V is TRBV27 and J is TRBJ1-2, with D possibly TRBD1 on 6 matching bases. CDR1 is MNHEY and CDR2 is SMNVEV in the germline V gene (reference sequence). The CDR3 runs to 14 residues. V lost 6 bases and J lost 3, with 14 bases in between. Here the CDR3 reads CASSSASGDYGYTF. In DNA, the CDR3 is TGTGCCAGCAGCTCTGCGTCAGGGGACTATGGCTACACCTTC.

This chain connects TRBV19 to TRBJ2-4; 10 nucleotides agree with TRBD1. The CDR3 loop spans 14 amino acids. V trimming: 7 bases; J trimming: 6 bases; junction bases outside the gene matches: 6. Germline loops: CDR1 LNHDA, CDR2 SQIVND (reference sequence). Here the CDR3 DNA reads TGTGCCAGTAATTTGGGGACAGGGGTAAACATTCAGTACTTC. Protein sequence: CASNLGTGVNIQYF.

The genes are TRBV5-4 and TRBJ2-7, with TRBD1 matching 7 bases. Germline V lookup: CDR1 SGHNT, CDR2 YYREEE (reference sequence). The CDR3 is 13 amino acids. With 3 bases clipped from V and 3 bases from J, the junction kept 3 bases outside the gene matches. CDR3 bases: TGTGCCAGCAGCTACGGGACAGACTACGAGCAGTACTTC. It is translated as CASSYGTDYEQYF.

The genes are TRBV5-1 and TRBJ2-1; 14 positions match TRBD2. The V gene end was trimmed by 2 bases and the J gene end by 8 bases; junction bases not matched to a gene: 9. The CDR3 runs 17 residues. Per germline, CDR1 SGHRS and CDR2 YFSETQ. As DNA, the CDR3 is TGCGCCAGCAGCTTATTGGGACTAGCGGGAGATGGCGATGAGCAGTTCTTC. Translated, it gives CASSLLGLAGDGDEQFF.

The V gene is TRBV6-6, the J gene TRBJ1-2; 8 bases agree with TRBD1. The CDR3 has 14 amino acids. Germline V gene lookup returns CDR1 MNHNY and CDR2 SVGAGI (reference sequence). Unmatched junction bases numbered 7, after V lost 5 bases and J lost 5 bases. CDR3: CASSQGAIRYGYTF. The CDR3 nucleotides read TGTGCCAGCAGTCAGGGGGCCATAAGATATGGCTACACCTTC.

The chain joins TRBV28 to TRBJ1-2; a possible D gene is TRBD1 (6 bases). The V end lost 7 bases, the J end lost 1 base, and 16 bases lay between the germline ends. Germline V gives CDR1 MDHEN, CDR2 SYDVKM. The CDR3 is 15 amino acids. The CDR3 sequence is CASKTSAGDNYGYTF. The CDR3 bases are TGTGCCAGCAAGACCTCGGCAGGGGATAACTATGGCTACACCTTC.

CDR3 sequence: CASSPGAGELFF. Here the CDR3 DNA reads TGTGCCAGCAGCCCCGGGGCCGGGGAGCTGTTTTTT. The J gene is TRBJ2-2, the V gene TRBV4-2; D possibly corresponds to TRBD2 (5 bases). Trimming removed 4 bases at V and 6 bases at J, with 6 bases between. CDR3 size: 12 residues. Germline CDR1 reads LGHNA; CDR2 reads YNFKEQ.

This clone is a singleton in its sample. The chain employs TRBV30 and TRBJ1-1, with 7 bases identical to TRBD1. Germline lookup yields CDR1 GTSNPN and CDR2 SVGIG (reference sequence). The CDR3 runs 12 residues. Losses at the gene ends were 4 bases for V and 7 bases for J; bases not matched to a gene: 6. CDR3 DNA sequence: TGTGCCTGGACAGGGGGAAAGGGTGAAGCTTTCTTT. This encodes CAWTGGKGEAFF. Combining the CDR3 with reference TRBV30 and TRBJ1-1 gives the whole variable domain SQTIHQWPATLVQPVGSPLSLECTVEGTSNPNLYWYRQAAGRGLQLLFYSVGIGQISSEVPQNLSASRPQDRQFILSSKKLLLSDSGFYLCAWTGGKGEAFFGQGTRLTVV.

This rearrangement joins TRBV6-1 to TRBJ1-5; D unresolved. V dropped 1 base and J dropped 0 bases, with 10 bases sitting between them. CDR1 MNHNS and CDR2 SASEGT come from the germline V gene. The CDR3 length is 16 residues. The CDR3 is CASSEGPYYSNQPQHF. As DNA, the CDR3 is TGTGCCAGCAGTGAAGGACCCTACTATAGCAATCAGCCCCAGCATTTT.

In its sample, this clone was seen once. This chain links TRBV5-1 with TRBJ1-5, with D unclear. V lost 4 bases and J 0 bases, leaving 20 bases between the germline ends. The germline gives CDR1 SGHRS, CDR2 YFSETQ. The CDR3 length is 18 residues. The CDR3: CASSVNPRTHYSNQPQHF. CDR3 nucleotide sequence: TGCGCCAGCAGCGTCAATCCCCGGACTCACTATAGCAATCAGCCCCAGCATTTT.

This clone has only one observation. The chain employs TRBV9 and TRBJ2-2, with a tentative D call TRBD2 (7 bases). Trimming stripped 2 bases from V and 3 bases from J, with 11 bases between. The germline gives CDR1 SGDLS, CDR2 YYNGEE. This CDR3 comprises 15 residues. This chain's CDR3 is CASSVGGGHTGELFF. In DNA, the CDR3 is TGTGCCAGCAGCGTTGGGGGGGGGCACACCGGGGAGCTGTTTTTT.

V is TRBV10-3 and J is TRBJ2-7; 7 nucleotides match TRBD2. V was pared by 10 bases and J by 1 base, with 7 bases of the junction left unmatched. The germline V gene encodes CDR1 ENHRY and CDR2 SYGVKD. The CDR3 is 13 amino acids. The CDR3 sequence is CATSGTTSYEQYF. The CDR3 DNA reads as TGTGCCACCTCCGGGACTACATCCTACGAGCAGTACTTC.

V usage is TRBV18 and J usage is TRBJ2-3; 11 bases match TRBD2. Germline CDR1 reads KGHSH; CDR2 reads LQKENI. The CDR3 totals 14 residues. V lost 7 bases, J lost 5 bases, and 5 bases stayed unmatched. The CDR3 is CASFPSGRRDTQYF. The CDR3 region has the DNA TGTGCCAGCTTTCCTAGCGGGAGGCGAGATACGCAGTATTTT. The entire variable domain, with the rest obtained from reference TRBV18 and TRBJ2-3, is as follows: NAGVMQNPRHLVRRRGQEARLRCSPMKGHSHVYWYRQLPEEGLKFMVYLQKENIIDESGMPKERFSAEFPKEGPSILRIQQVVRGDSAAYFCASFPSGRRDTQYFGPGTRLTVL.

A word on this clone: Other DNA sequences in the same sample also yield this CDR3. The V and J genes are TRBV5-1 and TRBJ2-1; 8 bases line up with TRBD2. Germline CDR1 and CDR2: SGHRS and YFSETQ. After removal of 0 bases from V and 4 bases from J, the junction contained 3 bases not matched to a gene. The CDR3 has 15 residues. CDR3 region: CASSLVAGGYNEQFF. CDR3 DNA: TGCGCCAGCAGCTTGGTGGCGGGGGGATACAATGAGCAGTTCTTC.

The rearrangement uses TRBV19 and TRBJ2-1; D unresolved. Looked up from germline, CDR1 is LNHDA and CDR2 is SQIVND (reference sequence). V was shortened by 1 base and J by 5 bases, with 6 bases between the two germline ends. CDR3 length equals 13 residues. In DNA, the CDR3 is TGTGCCAGTAGTATAGTCCCCAACAATGAGCAGTTCTTC. It encodes CASSIVPNNEQFF.

The V gene is TRBV4-2, the J gene TRBJ1-2; 7 positions match TRBD1. The germline CDR1 and CDR2 sequences are LGHNA and YNFKEQ. This CDR3 has 13 residues. The V gene end was trimmed by 3 bases and the J gene end by 4 bases; junction bases not matched to a gene: 2. The CDR3 DNA is TGTGCCAGCAGCCAGGGGACAGTCTATGGCTACACCTTC. It specifies CASSQGTVYGYTF.